This entry concerns a single TCR beta chain. This record comes from a study of blood T cell repertoires in COVID-19. Study as a whole: T cells, B-cell-depleted T cells, or PBMCs supplied cDNA or gDNA.

Original analysis: Estimated nucleated cell counts came from reference gene primer amplification. The table came from immunoSEQ multiplex PCR; TCRdb's copy has only in-frame clones and leaves some out. That table supplies the V and J calls and clone size; D and trimming were determined from the DNA. Of roughly 65,000 clones detected, around three quarters appear once; the ten largest clones hold approximately 15%. The CDR3 is 12 residues long. This TCR was sampled from a man between 60 and 75 years old with acute or convalescent COVID-19. Input material: peripheral blood. J is TRBJ2-7 and V is TRBV21-1; the table's D call of TRBD2 was not tested on the DNA. TRBV21-1 is a documented pseudogene. The CDR3 loop is CASSMSYYEQYF. Written as DNA, the CDR3 is TGTGCCAGCAGCATGAGCTATTACGAGCAGTACTTC.